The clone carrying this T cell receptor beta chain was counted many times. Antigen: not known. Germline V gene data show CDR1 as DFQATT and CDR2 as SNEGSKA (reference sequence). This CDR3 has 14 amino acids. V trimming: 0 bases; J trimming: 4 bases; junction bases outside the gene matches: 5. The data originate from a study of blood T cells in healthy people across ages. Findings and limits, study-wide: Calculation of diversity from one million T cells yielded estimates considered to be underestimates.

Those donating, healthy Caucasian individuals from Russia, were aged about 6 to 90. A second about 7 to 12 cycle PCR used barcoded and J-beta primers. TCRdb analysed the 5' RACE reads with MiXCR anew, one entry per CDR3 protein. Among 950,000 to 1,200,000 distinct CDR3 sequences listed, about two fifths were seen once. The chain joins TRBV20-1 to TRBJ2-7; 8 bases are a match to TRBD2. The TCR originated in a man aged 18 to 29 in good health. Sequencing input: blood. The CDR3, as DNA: TGCAGTGCTAGAGATAGCGGGGCCCTTTACGAGCAGTACTTC. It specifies CSARDSGALYEQYF.